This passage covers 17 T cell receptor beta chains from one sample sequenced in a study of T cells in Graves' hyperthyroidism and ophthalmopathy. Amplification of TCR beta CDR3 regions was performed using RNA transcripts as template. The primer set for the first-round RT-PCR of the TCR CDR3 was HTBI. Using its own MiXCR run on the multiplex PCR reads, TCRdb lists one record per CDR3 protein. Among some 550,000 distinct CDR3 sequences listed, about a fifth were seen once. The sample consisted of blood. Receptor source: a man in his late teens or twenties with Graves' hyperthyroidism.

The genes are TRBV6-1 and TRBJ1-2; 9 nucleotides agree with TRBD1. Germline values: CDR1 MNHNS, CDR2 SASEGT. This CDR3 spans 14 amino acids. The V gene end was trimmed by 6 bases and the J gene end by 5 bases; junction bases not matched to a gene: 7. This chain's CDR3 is CASRLQGAKYGYTF. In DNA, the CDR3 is TGTGCCAGCAGACTACAGGGGGCGAAGTATGGCTACACCTTC.

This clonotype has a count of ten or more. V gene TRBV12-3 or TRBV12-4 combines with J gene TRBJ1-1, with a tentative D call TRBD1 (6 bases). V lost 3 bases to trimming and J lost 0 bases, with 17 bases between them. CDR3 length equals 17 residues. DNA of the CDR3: TGTGCCAGCAGTTTTTCAATTTCTGGACAGTTGAACACTGAAGCTTTCTTT. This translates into CASSFSISGQLNTEAFF.

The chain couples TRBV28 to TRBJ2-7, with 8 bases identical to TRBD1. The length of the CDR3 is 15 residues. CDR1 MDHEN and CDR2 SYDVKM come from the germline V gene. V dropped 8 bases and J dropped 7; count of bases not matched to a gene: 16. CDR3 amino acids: CASCSQGAAKREQYF. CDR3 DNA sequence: TGTGCCAGCTGCTCTCAGGGGGCCGCTAAGAGGGAGCAGTACTTC.

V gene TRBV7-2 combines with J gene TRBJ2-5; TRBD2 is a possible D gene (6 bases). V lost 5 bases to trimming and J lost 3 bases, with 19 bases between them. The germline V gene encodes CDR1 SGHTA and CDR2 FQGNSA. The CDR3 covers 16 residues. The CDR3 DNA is TGTGCCAGCAGCCCCGGGGACTTGGAGGCGAAAGAGACCCAGTACTTC. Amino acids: CASSPGDLEAKETQYF.

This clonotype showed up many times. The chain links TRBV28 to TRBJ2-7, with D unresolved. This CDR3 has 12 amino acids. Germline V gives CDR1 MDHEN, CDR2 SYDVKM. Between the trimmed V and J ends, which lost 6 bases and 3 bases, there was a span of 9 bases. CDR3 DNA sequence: TGTGCCAGCAGCTTAGCCAGCTACGAGCAGTACTTC. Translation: CASSLASYEQYF.

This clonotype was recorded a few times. The CDR3 here is CASSVTNRYGYTF. The CDR3 DNA follows: TGTGCCAGTAGTGTGACGAACCGCTATGGCTACACCTTC. This sequence joins TRBV19 and TRBJ1-2; D not resolved. Germline V gene sequence: CDR1 LNHDA, CDR2 SQIVND (reference sequence). Trimming removed 5 bases from V and 4 bases from J, with 11 bases in between. The length of the CDR3 is 13 residues.

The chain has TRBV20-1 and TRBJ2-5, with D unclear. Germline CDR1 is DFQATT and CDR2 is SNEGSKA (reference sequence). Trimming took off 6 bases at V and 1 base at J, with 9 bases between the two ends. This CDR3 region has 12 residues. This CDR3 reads CSAEYLQETQYF. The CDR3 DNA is TGCAGTGCGGAGTATCTCCAAGAGACCCAGTACTTC.

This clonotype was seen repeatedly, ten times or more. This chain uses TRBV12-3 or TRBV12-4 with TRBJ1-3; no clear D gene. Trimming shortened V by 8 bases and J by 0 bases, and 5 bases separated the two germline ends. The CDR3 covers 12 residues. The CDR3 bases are TGTGCCAGCCACTACTCTGGAAACACCATATATTTT. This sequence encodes CASHYSGNTIYF.

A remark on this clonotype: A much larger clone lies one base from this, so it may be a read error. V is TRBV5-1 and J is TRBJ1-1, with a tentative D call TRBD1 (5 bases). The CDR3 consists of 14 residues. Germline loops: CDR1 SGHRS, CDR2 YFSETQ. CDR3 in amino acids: CASSSAGTGAEACF. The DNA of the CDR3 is TGCGCCAGCAGCTCCGCCGGGACGGGCGCTGAAGCTTGCTTT.

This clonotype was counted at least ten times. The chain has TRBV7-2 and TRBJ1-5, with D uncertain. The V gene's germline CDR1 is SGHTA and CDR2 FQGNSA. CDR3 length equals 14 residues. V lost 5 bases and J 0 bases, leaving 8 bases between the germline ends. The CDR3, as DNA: TGTGCCAGCAGCACCGGACGTAGCAATCAGCCCCAGCATTTT. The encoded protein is CASSTGRSNQPQHF.

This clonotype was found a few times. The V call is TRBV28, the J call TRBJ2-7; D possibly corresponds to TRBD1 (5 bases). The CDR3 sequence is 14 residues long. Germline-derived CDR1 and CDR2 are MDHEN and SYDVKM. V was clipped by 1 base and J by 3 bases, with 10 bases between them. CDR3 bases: TGTGCCAGCAGTTTATCGAACAGGCTCTACGAGCAGTACTTC. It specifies CASSLSNRLYEQYF.

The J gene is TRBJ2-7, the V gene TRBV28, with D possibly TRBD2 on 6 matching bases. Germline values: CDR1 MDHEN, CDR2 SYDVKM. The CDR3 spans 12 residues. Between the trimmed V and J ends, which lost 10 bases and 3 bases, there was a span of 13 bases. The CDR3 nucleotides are TGTGCCACCAAGCGGGCCCGCTACGAGCAGTACTTC. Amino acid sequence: CATKRARYEQYF.

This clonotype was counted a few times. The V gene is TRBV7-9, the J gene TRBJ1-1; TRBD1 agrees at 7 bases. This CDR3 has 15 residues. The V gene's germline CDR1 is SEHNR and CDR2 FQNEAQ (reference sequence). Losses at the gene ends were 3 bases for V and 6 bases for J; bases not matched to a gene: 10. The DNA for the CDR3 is TGTGCCAGCAGCTTGATGACAGGGAGGTATTCTGAAGCTTTCTTT. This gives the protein CASSLMTGRYSEAFF.

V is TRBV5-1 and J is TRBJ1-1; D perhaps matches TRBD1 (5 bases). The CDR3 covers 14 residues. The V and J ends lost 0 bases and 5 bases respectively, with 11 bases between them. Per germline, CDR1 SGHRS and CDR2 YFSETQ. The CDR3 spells CASSLAWGLTEAFF. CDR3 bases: TGCGCCAGCAGCTTGGCCTGGGGGTTAACTGAAGCTTTCTTT.

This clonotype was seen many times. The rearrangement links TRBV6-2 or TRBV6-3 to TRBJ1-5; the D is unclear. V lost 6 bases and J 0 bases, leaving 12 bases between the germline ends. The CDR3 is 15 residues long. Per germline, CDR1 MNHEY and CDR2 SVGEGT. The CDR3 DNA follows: TGTGCCAGCAGGGGAACAGTTTATAGCAATCAGCCCCAGCATTTT. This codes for CASRGTVYSNQPQHF.

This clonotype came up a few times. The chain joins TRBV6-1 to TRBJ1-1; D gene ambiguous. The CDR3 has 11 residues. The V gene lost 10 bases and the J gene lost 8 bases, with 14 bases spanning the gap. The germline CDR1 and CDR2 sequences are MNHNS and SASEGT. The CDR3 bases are TGTGCCACCACACGATACCAGGAAGCTTTCTTT. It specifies CATTRYQEAFF.

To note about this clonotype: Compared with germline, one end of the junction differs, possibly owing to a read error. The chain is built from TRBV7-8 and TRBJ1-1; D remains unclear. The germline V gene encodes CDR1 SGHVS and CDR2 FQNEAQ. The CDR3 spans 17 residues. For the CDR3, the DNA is TGTGCCAGCAGCTTCGGACTTCGGGTTCCCCTGAACGCTGAAGCTTTCTTT. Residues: CASSFGLRVPLNAEAFF.